The source of this T cell receptor (beta chain) is a study of CD8+CD57+ T cells in acquired aplastic anemia. Findings of the study overall: In common between the patients and the controls were more than 25 CD8+ CDR3 sequences.

For sequencing, patients were chosen who had shown expansion of CD8+CD57+ cells by flow cytometry. When blood sampling took place, the patients had received no therapy. Comments on this clonotype: Its matching antigen is unknown.

Researchers used genomic DNA as the template to profile TCR beta VDJ and CDR3. Each CDR3 protein is one row after TCRdb ran MiXCR on the reads. The data contain roughly 220,000 distinct CDR3 sequences, 50% to 70% of them singletons. The germline V gene has CDR1 KGHDR and CDR2 SFDVKD. The ends lost 5 bases at V and 5 bases at J; junction bases unmatched: 7. The CDR3 runs 16 residues. Sequencing was carried out using sorted CD4+, CD8+, or CD8+CD57+ T cells (not recorded which) from PBMCs. The clonotype comes from a human donor with aplastic anemia. The gene calls are TRBV24-1 and TRBJ2-1; the match to TRBD2 covers 11 bases. The CDR3 loop is CATSVATSGVNNEQFF. CDR3 nucleotide sequence: TGTGCCACCAGTGTCGCGACTAGCGGGGTAAACAATGAGCAGTTCTTC.